A single sample is the source of the 31 T cell receptor beta chains below, sequenced in a study of shared clonotypes between healthy human individuals. The assay was immunoSEQ multiplex PCR, and TCRdb's table has in-frame clones only and misses some. The top ten clones hold 1% to 1.3% of a sample with 2 million to 2.5 million clones, about 95% of them seen once. Only CD45RO-negative cells positively selected for CCR7 counted as naive CD8 cells, so terminally differentiated effector memory CD45RA+ cells were excluded. The material sequenced was naive CD8+ T cells sorted from blood. These receptors all stem from a man aged 18-30 years in good health.

The J gene is TRBJ2-7, the V gene TRBV5-4, with D maybe TRBD2 (6 bases). This CDR3 has 15 amino acids. Trimming left V 3 bases short and J 3 bases short, with 16 bases between. Germline CDR1 reads SGHNT; CDR2 reads YYREEE (reference sequence). The CDR3 loop is CASSYTPGTGYEQYF. CDR3 DNA sequence: TGTGCCAGCAGCTATACCCCCGGGACTGGCTACGAGCAGTACTTC. Together with reference TRBV5-4 and TRBJ2-7, the CDR3 gives the full variable domain: ETGVTQSPTHLIKTRGQQVTLRCSSQSGHNTVSWYQQALGQGPQFIFQYYREEENGRGNFPPRFSGLQFPNYSSELNVNALELDDSALYLCASSYTPGTGYEQYFGPGTRLTVT.

V gene TRBV28 combines with J gene TRBJ1-3; D is possibly TRBD1 (5 bases). V was trimmed by 6 bases and J by 1 base, leaving 13 bases between them. CDR1 is MDHEN and CDR2 is SYDVKM in the germline V gene. The CDR3 is made up of 15 amino acids. The CDR3 here is CASSLTGESGNTIYF. In DNA, the CDR3 is TGTGCCAGCAGCCTCACAGGAGAATCTGGAAACACCATATATTTT.

DNA of the CDR3: TGTGCCAGCACCGACTCCTTGCTCAACGGGGAGCTGTTTTTT. It codes for CASTDSLLNGELFF. This chain uses TRBV6-5 with TRBJ2-2; no reliable D call. There are 14 residues in the CDR3. V was cut by 7 bases and J by 7 bases, with 16 bases left in between. CDR1 and CDR2 (germline): MNHEY, SVGAGI.

About this clone itself: The same CDR3 arises from other DNA sequences in this sample as well. J is TRBJ2-7 and V is TRBV27, with TRBD2 identical over 11 bases. V shed 5 bases and J 3 bases; nucleotides not matched to a gene: 0. This CDR3 has 13 amino acids. Per germline, CDR1 MNHEY and CDR2 SMNVEV (reference sequence). The CDR3 sequence is CASSGLAGYEQYF. In nucleotides, the CDR3 is TGTGCCAGCAGTGGACTAGCGGGCTACGAGCAGTACTTC.

This clone appeared once. The rearrangement joins TRBV13 to TRBJ1-2; possible D gene TRBD1, 5 bases. Trimming removed 7 bases from V and 2 bases from J, with 14 bases in between. The CDR3 is 14 amino acids. Germline V gene lookup returns CDR1 PRHDT and CDR2 FYEKMQ (reference sequence). CDR3 nucleotide sequence: TGTGCCAGCACTTGGGGGAGTTCAAACTATGGCTACACCTTC. It translates to CASTWGSSNYGYTF.

CDR3 in amino acids: CASSFVEGNTEAFF. CDR3 nucleotide sequence: TGTGCCAGCAGCTTCGTGGAGGGGAACACTGAAGCTTTCTTT. The rearrangement joins TRBV14 to TRBJ1-1; no firm D call. Between the trimmed V and J ends, which lost 5 bases and 1 base, there was a span of 11 bases. Looked up from germline, CDR1 is SGHDN and CDR2 is FVKESK. This CDR3 contains 14 residues. The whole variable domain, filled in from reference TRBV14 and TRBJ1-1, reads EAGVTQFPSHSVIEKGQTVTLRCDPISGHDNLYWYRRVMGKEIKFLLHFVKESKQDESGMPNNRFLAERTGGTYSTLKVQPAELEDSGVYFCASSFVEGNTEAFFGQGTRLTVV.

J is TRBJ2-7 and V is TRBV4-1; D is unclear. This CDR3 is 12 amino acids long. Germline V CDR1 and CDR2: MGHRA, YSYEKL. V shed 3 bases and J shed 7 bases, with 10 bases lying between them. CDR3 amino acids: CASSHLSGEQYF. Written as DNA, the CDR3 is TGCGCCAGCAGCCACCTTTCGGGTGAGCAGTACTTC.

Notes on this clone: Other DNA sequences in this sample translate to the same CDR3. The chain carries TRBV6-5 and TRBJ2-7, with TRBD1 as a possible D gene (5 bases). CDR1 and CDR2 from the germline V gene are MNHEY and SVGAGI. V shed 5 bases and J shed 4 bases, with 6 bases lying between them. The CDR3 loop spans 11 amino acids. The DNA of the CDR3 is TGTGCCAGCAGTGCAGGGTACGAGCAGTACTTC. This translates into CASSAGYEQYF.

The chain couples TRBV27 to TRBJ2-7; 11 bases match TRBD2. The CDR3 runs to 16 residues. Germline loops: CDR1 MNHEY, CDR2 SMNVEV (reference sequence). Trimming at V came to 3 bases and at J to 2 bases, leaving 6 bases not matched to a gene. This CDR3 is CASSLTSGDKTYEQYF. CDR3 DNA: TGTGCCAGCAGTTTGACTAGCGGGGATAAGACCTACGAGCAGTACTTC.

Written as DNA, the CDR3 is TGTGCCAGCAGCCAACTAGCGGGGGGGGTTAATGAGCAGTTCTTC. Amino acid sequence: CASSQLAGGVNEQFF. The chain recombines TRBV6-5 with TRBJ2-1; 13 positions match TRBD2. With V trimmed by 6 bases and J by 7 bases, 6 bases remained unmatched. Per germline, CDR1 MNHEY and CDR2 SVGAGI. The CDR3 runs to 15 residues.

The chain uses TRBV15 and TRBJ1-2, with D perhaps matching TRBD1 (6 bases). The CDR3 runs 18 residues. From germline, CDR1 is LNHNV and CDR2 YYDKDF (reference sequence). V lost 2 bases and J lost 1, with 20 bases in between. CDR3 region: CATSRPLGQGGGNYGYTF. The CDR3 DNA sequence: TGTGCCACCAGCAGACCTTTGGGCCAGGGAGGGGGTAACTATGGCTACACCTTC.

This chain joins TRBV19 and TRBJ2-7; tentatively, D is TRBD1 (6 bases). This CDR3 is 13 amino acids long. V was clipped by 9 bases and J by 2 bases, with 14 bases between them. CDR1 and CDR2 from the germline V gene are LNHDA and SQIVND (reference sequence). CDR3 region: CASAPGHTYEQYF. CDR3 nucleotide sequence: TGTGCCAGCGCCCCGGGACATACCTACGAGCAGTACTTC.

This clone is a singleton in its sample. The rearrangement uses TRBV7-2 and TRBJ2-5; D not certain. Germline V gives CDR1 SGHTA, CDR2 FQGNSA. The CDR3 contains 15 residues. Trimming left V 3 bases short and J 0 bases short, with 11 bases between. CDR3 residues: CASSFRATDQETQYF. CDR3 nucleotides: TGTGCCAGCAGCTTCCGGGCCACGGACCAAGAGACCCAGTACTTC.

This clone has a single count. A much more abundant neighbour one base away suggests this may be a read error. Other DNA variants within this sample encode the same CDR3. The chain carries TRBV19 and TRBJ1-5; 8 bases match TRBD1. CDR3 size: 14 residues. The germline V gene has CDR1 LNHDA and CDR2 SQIVND (reference sequence). V was clipped by 3 bases and J by 4 bases; unmatched bases: 2. In DNA form, the CDR3 reads TGTGCCAGTAGTATCCGGGACAGGAATCAGCCCCAGCATTTT. It is translated as CASSIRDRNQPQHF.

The chain uses TRBV28 and TRBJ1-5, with a weak D call TRBD1 (5 bases). V dropped 6 bases and J dropped 7 bases, with 25 bases sitting between them. The germline V gene encodes CDR1 MDHEN and CDR2 SYDVKM. This CDR3 contains 17 residues. The CDR3 region has the DNA TGTGCCAGCAGCCTGAAGTGGACCGAGGGTCAGGGACAGCCCCAGCATTTT. This sequence encodes CASSLKWTEGQGQPQHF.

In the case of this clone: The same CDR3 also results from other DNA sequences found in this sample. The CDR3 reads CASSLGGEAFF. In DNA form, the CDR3 reads TGTGCCAGCAGTTTGGGCGGTGAAGCTTTCTTT. The rearrangement uses TRBV27 and TRBJ1-1; D uncertain. CDR1 is MNHEY and CDR2 is SMNVEV in the germline V gene (reference sequence). The CDR3 sequence is 11 residues long. Trimming stripped 3 bases from V and 7 bases from J, with 6 bases between.

The rearrangement links TRBV19 to TRBJ2-7; TRBD2 aligns across 7 bases. Germline-derived CDR1 and CDR2 are LNHDA and SQIVND (reference sequence). Unmatched junction bases numbered 11, after V lost 5 bases and J lost 7 bases. CDR3 size: 14 residues. The CDR3 DNA follows: TGTGCCAGTAGTTTGGGGGGAGGGCCGGAGGAGCAGTACTTC. Its protein is CASSLGGGPEEQYF.

V and J are TRBV5-4 and TRBJ1-2; TRBD1 matches at 8 bases. From germline, CDR1 is SGHNT and CDR2 YYREEE (reference sequence). V shed 5 bases and J 5 bases; nucleotides not matched to a gene: 11. The CDR3 runs 15 residues. The CDR3 loop reads CASRNPTGEIYGYTF. Here the CDR3 DNA reads TGTGCCAGCAGGAATCCGACAGGGGAAATTTATGGCTACACCTTC.

V usage is TRBV13 and J usage is TRBJ1-1; unclear D gene. V was pared by 11 bases and J by 1 base, with 8 bases between. The CDR3 consists of 11 residues. The germline V gene encodes CDR1 PRHDT and CDR2 FYEKMQ (reference sequence). In DNA form, the CDR3 reads TGTGCCCTCCGGGGGAACACTGAAGCTTTCTTT. This sequence encodes CALRGNTEAFF.

The chain has TRBV6-4 and TRBJ2-3; no firm D call. This CDR3 is built from 14 residues. V lost 11 bases and J lost 1, with 16 bases in between. Germline V gene sequence: CDR1 MRHNA, CDR2 SNTAGT. The CDR3 nucleotides read TGTGCCCCTAAATCGGCGGCTGGCACAGATACGCAGTATTTT. It is translated as CAPKSAAGTDTQYF.

The chain is built from TRBV7-2 and TRBJ2-3, with a possible D match to TRBD2 (6 bases). Germline V gene sequence: CDR1 SGHTA, CDR2 FQGNSA. The CDR3 is 16 residues long. The germline V and J ends were trimmed by 1 base and 2 bases, with 13 bases remaining between them. CDR3 protein: CASSLGAGGVTDTQYF. As DNA, the CDR3 is TGTGCCAGCAGCTTAGGAGCGGGCGGCGTCACAGATACGCAGTATTTT. Based on the CDR3 plus reference TRBV7-2 and TRBJ2-3, the full variable domain is GAGVSQSPSNKVTEKGKDVELRCDPISGHTALYWYRQSLGQGLEFLIYFQGNSAPDKSGLPSDRFSAERTGGSVSTLTIQRTQQEDSAVYLCASSLGAGGVTDTQYFGPGTRLTVL.

The V call is TRBV4-3, the J call TRBJ2-7; D ambiguous. Trimming took off 4 bases at V and 3 bases at J, with 13 bases between the two ends. In germline, CDR1 is LGHNA, CDR2 YSLEER. The CDR3 is 14 amino acids. CDR3 protein: CASSLQKGFYEQYF. The DNA of the CDR3 is TGCGCCAGCAGCCTCCAAAAAGGGTTCTACGAGCAGTACTTC.

The chain combines TRBV9 with TRBJ1-2, with 10 nucleotides matching TRBD1. The CDR3 has 17 residues. The J segment lost 3 bases and the V segment lost 4 bases, leaving 12 bases of the junction unmatched. Looked up from germline, CDR1 is SGDLS and CDR2 is YYNGEE. The CDR3 sequence is CASSSRPAGTGDYGYTF. The CDR3 DNA reads as TGTGCCAGCAGCTCCCGGCCCGCCGGGACAGGGGACTATGGCTACACCTTC.

The rearrangement joins TRBV19 to TRBJ1-5; D is ambiguous. Germline V gene data show CDR1 as LNHDA and CDR2 as SQIVND (reference sequence). The CDR3 spans 12 residues. The V gene lost 7 bases and the J gene lost 4 bases, with 8 bases spanning the gap. The CDR3 spells CASKRGNQPQHF. The CDR3 DNA reads as TGTGCCAGTAAACGGGGTAATCAGCCCCAGCATTTT.

The rearrangement uses TRBV6-1 and TRBJ2-1; TRBD1 aligns across 8 bases. Germline V gives CDR1 MNHNS, CDR2 SASEGT. J gave up 0 bases and V 8 bases, and 3 bases lay outside the gene matches. The CDR3 is 14 amino acids. Here the CDR3 reads CASPGQGSYNEQFF. The CDR3, as DNA: TGTGCCAGCCCTGGACAGGGCTCCTACAATGAGCAGTTCTTC.

J is TRBJ2-1 and V is TRBV7-2, with 8 bases that match TRBD2. Trimming cost V 5 bases and J 0 bases; bases outside gene matches: 6. The CDR3 sequence is 16 residues long. Per the germline V gene, CDR1 is SGHTA and CDR2 is FQGNSA. The CDR3 region has the DNA TGTGCCAGCAGCCCCTTAGCGGGGAGCTCCTACAATGAGCAGTTCTTC. This codes for CASSPLAGSSYNEQFF.

V usage is TRBV29-1 and J usage is TRBJ2-7, with 8 positions matching TRBD1. From germline, CDR1 is SQVTM and CDR2 ANQGSEA. The CDR3 runs 13 residues. V shed 5 bases, J shed 4 bases, and the junction held 7 bases outside the gene matches. This CDR3 reads CSVYGTGVYEQYF. CDR3 in DNA: TGCAGCGTTTATGGGACAGGAGTTTACGAGCAGTACTTC.

This chain links TRBV30 with TRBJ2-6; perhaps TRBD1 as D (5 bases). Trimming took off 1 base at V and 0 bases at J, with 19 bases between the two ends. CDR1 GTSNPN and CDR2 SVGIG come from the germline V gene (reference sequence). CDR3 size: 19 residues. CDR3 bases: TGTGCCTGGAGTGCAGCCTTAGGGGCCTTTGGCTCTGGGGCCAACGTCCTGACTTTC. Amino acid sequence: CAWSAALGAFGSGANVLTF.

The chain links TRBV19 to TRBJ1-1; the D gene is possibly TRBD1 (5 bases). This CDR3 comprises 12 residues. The germline V gene encodes CDR1 LNHDA and CDR2 SQIVND (reference sequence). V was clipped by 3 bases and J by 11 bases, with 13 bases between them. CDR3 DNA: TGTGCCAGTAGTATGGCAGGGTATGATGCTTTCTTT. This codes for CASSMAGYDAFF.

The CDR3 DNA sequence: TGTGCCAGCAGCTTAGCCGGGGCTCCAGCAAACTATGGCTACACCTTC. Protein: CASSLAGAPANYGYTF. V usage is TRBV7-9 and J usage is TRBJ1-2, with D perhaps matching TRBD1 (5 bases). The V end lost 0 bases, the J end lost 2 bases, and 13 bases lay between the germline ends. The CDR3 contains 16 residues. The germline gives CDR1 SEHNR, CDR2 FQNEAQ (reference sequence).

This chain links TRBV15 with TRBJ2-7; D not resolved. The CDR3 length is 15 residues. V shed 4 bases and J shed 1 base, with 14 bases lying between them. CDR1 and CDR2 (germline): LNHNV, YYDKDF (reference sequence). For the CDR3, the DNA is TGTGCCACCAGCACCGCAGTTTTTGGTTCCTACGAGCAGTACTTC. It specifies CATSTAVFGSYEQYF.